These T cell receptor beta chains were read from a single sample in a study of T cell repertoires in cytomegalovirus infection. TCRdb itself ran the reads through MiXCR, one entry per CDR3 protein. The sample has approximately 990,000 distinct CDR3 sequences; about a third are singletons. The antigens these receptors bind are not known. Sequencing was performed on cultured CD8+ T cells from PBMCs, taken from culture after CMV antigen stimulation. The origin of the receptors is a human donor in good health (CMV status not recorded). Some clones in this sample may be carry-over from other donors' samples. Each CDR3 is given with its conserved first and last residue. D genes are given only for firm matches. Clone size is given for some rows only: seen once, a few or many times, or a class if the clone is expanded.

clone size	CDR3 length	V gene	J gene	D gene	CDR3 DNA	CDR3 protein
once	14	TRBV19	TRBJ1-5	TRBD1	TGTGCCAGTAGTATTGAGGGGGCGGGTCAGCCCCAGCATTTT	CASSIEGAGQPQHF
many	12	TRBV7-2	TRBJ1-4	-	TGTGCCAGCAGCCGTACAGGGGAAAAACTGTTTTTT	CASSRTGEKLFF
-	14	TRBV10-3	TRBJ2-1	TRBD1	TGTGCCACCGGGACAGGGGGCTCCTACAATGAGCAGTTCTTC	CATGTGGSYNEQFF
-	13	TRBV12-3/TRBV12-4	TRBJ2-3	TRBD2	TGTGCCAGCGGTCTAGCGGGGGACCATACGCAGTATTTT	CASGLAGDHTQYF
many	11	TRBV12-3/TRBV12-4	TRBJ2-7	-	TGTGCCAGCAGCTTAGGACACGAGCAGTACTTC	CASSLGHEQYF
-	13	TRBV6-7	TRBJ2-4	-	TGTGTCAGCGTCCGGATAGCCAAAAACATTCAGTACTTC	CVSVRIAKNIQYF
-	17	TRBV4-3	TRBJ2-5	TRBD1	TGCGCCAGCAGCCAAGAGAGGGGGACAGTGTACCAAGAGACCCAGTACTTC	CASSQERGTVYQETQYF
-	15	TRBV27	TRBJ2-5	TRBD2	TGTGCCAGCAGTTTATCCGGGGGGGTCGGGGAGACCCAGTACTTC	CASSLSGGVGETQYF
few	12	TRBV7-9	TRBJ1-2	-	TGTGCCAGTGATTGGACTAACTATGGCTACACCTTC	CASDWTNYGYTF
many	10	TRBV7-2	TRBJ2-2	TRBD2	TGTGCCACGGGAGGCGGGGAGCTGTTTTTT	CATGGGELFF
many	16	TRBV7-6	TRBJ2-2	-	TGTGCCAGCAGCTTAGTCGGGCAGGGTGGCACCGGGGAGCTGTTTTTT	CASSLVGQGGTGELFF
few	15	TRBV4-1	TRBJ1-5	-	TGCGCCAGCAGCCATGGCGGGTTTAGCAATCAGCCCCAGCATTTT	CASSHGGFSNQPQHF
few	12	TRBV12-5	TRBJ2-7	-	TGTGCTAGTGGTTTGGCCGGCTACGAGCAGTACTTC	CASGLAGYEQYF
-	16	TRBV28	TRBJ1-2	-	TGTGCCAGCAGTTTAAGGGGTCCTGTTCAAAACTATGGCTACACCTTC	CASSLRGPVQNYGYTF
few	15	TRBV9	TRBJ2-1	-	TGTGCCAGCAGCGTCAGCGGGACACCTGAGAATGAGCAGTTCTTC	CASSVSGTPENEQFF
-	13	TRBV4-1	TRBJ1-1	-	TGCGCCAGCAGCCAAGTGCAGGGAAATGAAGCTTTCTTT	CASSQVQGNEAFF
-	16	TRBV6-2/TRBV6-3	TRBJ2-3	-	TGTGCCAGCAGTTACGGGCAGGGGAGGTTCACAGATACGCAGTATTTT	CASSYGQGRFTDTQYF
-	13	TRBV10-3	TRBJ1-1	-	TGTGCCATCAGTGAGTCGGTAAGGACTGAAGCTTTCTTT	CAISESVRTEAFF
-	16	TRBV7-8	TRBJ2-1	-	TGTGCCAGCAGCTTAGCTTCAGCGGTGATCTACAATGAGCAGTTCTTC	CASSLASAVIYNEQFF
-	14	TRBV7-9	TRBJ1-5	TRBD1	TGTGCCAGCAGCTCCCGGGACAGGGGTCAGCCCCAGCATTTT	CASSSRDRGQPQHF
-	12	TRBV7-9	TRBJ2-7	-	TGTGCCAACAGCTTACAAGGTCGCGAGCAGTACTTC	CANSLQGREQYF
-	15	TRBV9	TRBJ2-3	-	TGTGCCAGCAGCGCCCCCACAGATTCCACAGATACGCAGTATTTT	CASSAPTDSTDTQYF
many	16	TRBV7-2	TRBJ2-2	-	TGTGCCAGCAGCTTAGGATACACAGTGAACACCGGGGAGCTGTTTTTT	CASSLGYTVNTGELFF
few	13	TRBV6-2/TRBV6-3	TRBJ1-2	-	TGTGCCAGCAGTCCCAGGGAAATCTATGGCTACACCTTC	CASSPREIYGYTF
few	17	TRBV5-1	TRBJ2-2	TRBD1	TGCGCCAGCAGCCCCTCGGACAGGGAGCTCGGATCCGGGGAGCTGTTTTTT	CASSPSDRELGSGELFF
-	19	TRBV4-2	TRBJ2-3	-	TGTGCCAGCAGCCAAGATTCGACTACTAAGGGGGGGAGTACAGATACGCAGTATTTT	CASSQDSTTKGGSTDTQYF
-	14	TRBV10-2	TRBJ1-5	-	TGCGCCAGCACGGACAGTTATAGCAATCAGCCCCAGCATTTT	CASTDSYSNQPQHF
few	15	TRBV7-6	TRBJ2-3	-	TGTGCCAGCAGCGATCCGGGGGCCCGCACAGATACGCAGTATTTT	CASSDPGARTDTQYF
few	16	TRBV7-2	TRBJ1-5	TRBD1	TGTGCCAGCAGCTTGGGGGGACAGGGGGCCTATCAGCCCCAGCATTTT	CASSLGGQGAYQPQHF
-	16	TRBV19	TRBJ1-1	TRBD1	TGTGCCAGTAGTGCTGTTTTTACAGGGGGGCCCACTGAAGCTTTCTTT	CASSAVFTGGPTEAFF
-	17	TRBV7-9	TRBJ2-1	TRBD2	TGTGCCAGCAGCTTAGCGGGGGCTAGCGGGGGCTACAATGAGCAGTTCTTC	CASSLAGASGGYNEQFF